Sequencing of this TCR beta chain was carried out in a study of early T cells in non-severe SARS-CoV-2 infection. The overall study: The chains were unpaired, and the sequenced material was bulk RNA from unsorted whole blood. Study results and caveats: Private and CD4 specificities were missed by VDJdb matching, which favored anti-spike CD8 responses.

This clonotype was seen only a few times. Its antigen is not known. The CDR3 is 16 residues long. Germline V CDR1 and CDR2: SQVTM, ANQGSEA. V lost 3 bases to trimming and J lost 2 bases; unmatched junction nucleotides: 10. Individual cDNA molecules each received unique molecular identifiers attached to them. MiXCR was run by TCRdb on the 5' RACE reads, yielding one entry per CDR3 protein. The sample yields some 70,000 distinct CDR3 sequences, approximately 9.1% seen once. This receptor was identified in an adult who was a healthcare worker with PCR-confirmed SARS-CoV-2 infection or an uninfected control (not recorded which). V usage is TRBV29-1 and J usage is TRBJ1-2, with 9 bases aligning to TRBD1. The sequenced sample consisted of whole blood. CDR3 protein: CSVDLFGTGPNYGYTF. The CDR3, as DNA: TGCAGCGTTGATCTATTCGGGACAGGGCCAAACTATGGCTACACCTTC.